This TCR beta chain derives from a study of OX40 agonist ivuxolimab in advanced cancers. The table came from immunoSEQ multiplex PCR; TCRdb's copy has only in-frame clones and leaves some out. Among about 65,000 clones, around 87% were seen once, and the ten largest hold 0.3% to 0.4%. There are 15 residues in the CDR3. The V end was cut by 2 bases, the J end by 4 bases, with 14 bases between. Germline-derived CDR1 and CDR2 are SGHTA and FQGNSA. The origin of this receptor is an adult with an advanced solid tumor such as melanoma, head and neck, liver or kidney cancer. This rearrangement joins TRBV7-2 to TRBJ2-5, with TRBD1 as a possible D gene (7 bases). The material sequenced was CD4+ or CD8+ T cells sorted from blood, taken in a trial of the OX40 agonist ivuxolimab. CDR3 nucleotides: TGTGCCAGCAGCTTATACCAGGGGGGTAGAGAGACCCAGTACTTC. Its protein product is CASSLYQGGRETQYF.